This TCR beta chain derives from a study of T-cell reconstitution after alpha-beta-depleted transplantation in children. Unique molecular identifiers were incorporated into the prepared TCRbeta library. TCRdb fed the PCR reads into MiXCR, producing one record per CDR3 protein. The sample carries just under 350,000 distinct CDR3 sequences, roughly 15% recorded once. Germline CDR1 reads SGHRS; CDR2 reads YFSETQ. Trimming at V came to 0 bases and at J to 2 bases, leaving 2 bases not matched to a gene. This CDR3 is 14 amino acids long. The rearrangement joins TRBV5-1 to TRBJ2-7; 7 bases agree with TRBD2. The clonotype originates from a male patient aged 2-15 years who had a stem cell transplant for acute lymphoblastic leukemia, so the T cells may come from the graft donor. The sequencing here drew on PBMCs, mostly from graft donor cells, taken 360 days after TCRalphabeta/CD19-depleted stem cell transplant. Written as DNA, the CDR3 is TGCGCCAGCAGCTTGGAAGGGACTACCTACGAGCAGTACTTC. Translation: CASSLEGTTYEQYF.